Shown below are 23 T cell receptor beta chains from a single sample sequenced in a study of blood T cell repertoires in COVID-19. Profiled with immunoSEQ multiplex PCR; TCRdb holds only in-frame clones, not every one. The repertoire consists of some 170,000 clones, with 87% occurring once and the leading ten covering less than 5%. The sample consisted of peripheral blood. The receptors derive from a woman aged 60-75 years who had recovered from COVID-19.

The chain joins TRBV7-2 to TRBJ2-1, with D maybe TRBD1 (5 bases). There are 14 residues in the CDR3. Germline-derived CDR1 and CDR2 are SGHTA and FQGNSA. V was cut by 6 bases and J by 2 bases, with 11 bases left in between. DNA of the CDR3: TGTGCCAGCAGTCCAGGGATCGCCTACAATGAGCAGTTCTTC. It encodes CASSPGIAYNEQFF.

This clone was detected once. The rearrangement links TRBV2 to TRBJ2-7, with unresolved D. The CDR3 is 14 amino acids. Germline CDR1 SNHLY, CDR2 FYNNEI. The V end lost 3 bases, the J end lost 0 bases, and 9 bases lay between the germline ends. In DNA form, the CDR3 reads TGTGCCAGCAGTGAGCTTGCGAGCTCCTACGAGCAGTACTTC. As protein: CASSELASSYEQYF.

The chain recombines TRBV10-3 with TRBJ2-5; D is undetermined. Trimming pared 2 bases from V and 5 bases from J, leaving 6 bases between. In germline, CDR1 is ENHRY, CDR2 SYGVKD. This CDR3 has 12 amino acids. The CDR3 is CAISEEEETQYF. The CDR3, as DNA: TGTGCCATCAGTGAGGAGGAGGAGACCCAGTACTTC.

V gene TRBV12-3 or TRBV12-4 combines with J gene TRBJ2-7, with 7 nucleotides matching TRBD2. V was pared by 9 bases and J by 5 bases, with 7 bases of the junction left unmatched. The CDR3 loop spans 12 amino acids. The CDR3 region has the DNA TGTGCCAGTCGCGGGGAGGGGCACGAGCAGTACTTC. Its protein product is CASRGEGHEQYF.

The chain combines TRBV3-1 (or the pseudogene TRBV3-2) with TRBJ1-5, with a possible D match to TRBD1 (5 bases). Germline lookup yields CDR1 LGHDT and CDR2 YNNKEL (reference sequence). Deletions cut 3 bases from V and 9 bases from J, with 9 bases between. The CDR3 runs to 12 residues. The CDR3 DNA is TGTGCCAGCAGCCAGAGCGGGACGCCCCAGCATTTT. Protein: CASSQSGTPQHF.

V is TRBV24-1 and J is TRBJ1-5, with D unclear. The CDR3 is 14 amino acids. Germline V lookup: CDR1 KGHDR, CDR2 SFDVKD. V lost 2 bases to trimming and J lost 2 bases, with 6 bases between them. CDR3 protein: CATSDSRGNQPQHF. For the CDR3, the DNA is TGTGCCACCAGTGATTCGCGGGGCAATCAGCCCCAGCATTTT.

This sequence joins TRBV9 and TRBJ2-3; 7 bases line up with TRBD2. The CDR3 loop spans 16 amino acids. V was clipped by 0 bases and J by 4 bases; unmatched bases: 8. Germline V gives CDR1 SGDLS, CDR2 YYNGEE. CDR3 DNA sequence: TGTGCCAGCAGCGTAGGAAAGGGCGGGGGTGCAGATACGCAGTATTTT. This gives the protein CASSVGKGGGADTQYF.

This rearrangement joins TRBV11-1 to TRBJ2-3; TRBD2 is a possible D gene (5 bases). V lost 3 bases to trimming and J lost 8 bases, with 9 bases between them. This CDR3 comprises 12 residues. In germline, CDR1 is SGHAT, CDR2 FQDESV (reference sequence). The CDR3 DNA sequence: TGTGCCAGCAGCTTCCGGGATTTTACGCAGTATTTT. Its translation: CASSFRDFTQYF.

Comment on this clone: In the same sample, other DNA sequences code for this CDR3. For the CDR3, the DNA is TGTGCCAGCAGTCCTACGAGGAGCTCCTACAATGAGCAGTTCTTC. The encoded protein is CASSPTRSSYNEQFF. The J gene is TRBJ2-1, the V gene TRBV3-1 (or the pseudogene TRBV3-2); D is uncertain. This CDR3 spans 15 amino acids. Germline V gene data show CDR1 as LGHDT and CDR2 as YNNKEL (reference sequence). The V end was cut by 6 bases, the J end by 0 bases, with 12 bases between.

The CDR3 coding sequence is TGTGCCAGCAGCAAGGGACAGGGGAACACAGATACGCAGTATTTT. This gives the protein CASSKGQGNTDTQYF. The chain employs TRBV5-4 and TRBJ2-3; 10 bases are a match to TRBD1. Germline lookup yields CDR1 SGHNT and CDR2 YYREEE (reference sequence). The trim removed 4 bases at V and 2 bases at J, leaving 4 bases unmatched. The CDR3 contains 15 residues.

The CDR3 nucleotides read TGTGCCAGCAGCTTTAGCGGGGGGGCCGTCGGGGAGCTGTTTTTT. The encoded protein is CASSFSGGAVGELFF. V usage is TRBV5-5 and J usage is TRBJ2-2, with 11 bases fitting TRBD2. Germline CDR1 SGHKS, CDR2 YYEKEE (reference sequence). The CDR3 extends over 15 amino acids. The V segment lost 2 bases and the J segment 7 bases; nucleotides outside the gene matches: 4.

This clone was seen once. The chain employs TRBV4-2 and TRBJ2-1; the match to TRBD2 covers 8 bases. The CDR3 runs to 17 residues. Germline V gives CDR1 LGHNA, CDR2 YNFKEQ. J gave up 7 bases and V 4 bases, and 15 bases lay outside the gene matches. The CDR3 DNA sequence: TGTGCCAGCAGCCCATGGAACCGGGGGGGCGGATGGAATGAGCAGTTCTTC. It encodes CASSPWNRGGGWNEQFF.

This sequence joins TRBV5-1 and TRBJ1-1; tentatively, D is TRBD1 (6 bases). Trimming pared 3 bases from V and 4 bases from J, leaving 16 bases between. This CDR3 region has 15 residues. Germline V gene sequence: CDR1 SGHRS, CDR2 YFSETQ. The CDR3 protein is CASSSQTGGGTEAFF. The CDR3 DNA sequence: TGCGCCAGCAGCTCCCAGACAGGTGGAGGCACTGAAGCTTTCTTT.

This chain joins TRBV2 and TRBJ2-2; TRBD1 might be the D (6 bases). Germline CDR1 reads SNHLY; CDR2 reads FYNNEI. V gave up 0 bases and J gave up 4 bases, with 6 bases separating them. The CDR3 consists of 14 residues. CDR3 sequence (DNA): TGTGCCAGCAGTGAAGCGGGGGCCACCGGGGAGCTGTTTTTT. Its translation: CASSEAGATGELFF.

V is TRBV5-1 and J is TRBJ2-3; D not certain. The CDR3 is 13 amino acids. The V end was cut by 2 bases, the J end by 1 base, with 5 bases between. CDR1 and CDR2 from the germline V gene are SGHRS and YFSETQ. CDR3 amino acids: CASSFSGTDTQYF. The CDR3 bases are TGCGCCAGCAGCTTCTCAGGCACAGATACGCAGTATTTT. Variable domain in full (rest from reference TRBV5-1 and TRBJ2-3): KAGVTQTPRYLIKTRGQQVTLSCSPISGHRSVSWYQQTPGQGLQFLFEYFSETQRNKGNFPGRFSGRQFSNSRSEMNVSTLELGDSALYLCASSFSGTDTQYFGPGTRLTVL.

The CDR3 region is CASSGWGAGNIQYF. In DNA, the CDR3 is TGTGCCAGCAGTGGCTGGGGCGCTGGAAACATTCAGTACTTC. The rearrangement links TRBV27 to TRBJ2-4, with TRBD1 as a possible D gene (5 bases). The germline V gene encodes CDR1 MNHEY and CDR2 SMNVEV (reference sequence). This CDR3 contains 14 residues. With 5 bases removed from V and 6 bases from J, the gap between germline ends came to 14 bases.

V gene TRBV10-1 combines with J gene TRBJ2-1; 12 bases are shared with TRBD1. CDR3 size: 16 residues. Trimming cost V 4 bases and J 2 bases; bases outside gene matches: 3. From germline, CDR1 is WNHNN and CDR2 SYGVQD (reference sequence). In DNA form, the CDR3 reads TGCGCCAGCAGTGCCGGGACAGGGGGCGCCTACAATGAGCAGTTCTTC. Protein product: CASSAGTGGAYNEQFF.

V gene TRBV12-3 or TRBV12-4 combines with J gene TRBJ1-5, with a tentative D call TRBD1 (6 bases). CDR3 length: 13 residues. V gave up 5 bases and J gave up 3 bases, with 8 bases separating them. The CDR3 DNA reads TGTGCCAGCAGTACAGGGATCAATCAGCCCCAGCATTTT. Protein: CASSTGINQPQHF.

J is TRBJ1-4 and V is TRBV10-2, with 10 bases aligning to TRBD1. The CDR3 length is 14 residues. Trimming removed 8 bases from V and 6 bases from J; junction bases left unmatched: 6. Germline loops: CDR1 WSHSY, CDR2 SAAADI. As DNA, the CDR3 is TGCGCCAGCTACGGGACAGGGGAGGATGAAAAACTGTTTTTT. The encoded protein is CASYGTGEDEKLFF.

The gene calls are TRBV19 and TRBJ2-7; 12 nucleotides match TRBD1. Looked up from germline, CDR1 is LNHDA and CDR2 is SQIVND (reference sequence). CDR3 length: 16 amino acids. Trimming cost V 4 bases and J 7 bases; bases outside gene matches: 11. The CDR3 nucleotides read TGTGCCAGTAGTACTCAAGGGACAGGGGGCTCTGGTGAGCAGTACTTC. This translates into CASSTQGTGGSGEQYF.

The chain joins TRBV27 to TRBJ2-1; 8 bases fit TRBD2. Trimming cost V 6 bases and J 6 bases; bases outside gene matches: 4. This CDR3 comprises 13 residues. The germline gives CDR1 MNHEY, CDR2 SMNVEV (reference sequence). Written as DNA, the CDR3 is TGTGCCAGCAGGGGGACTAGTCGCAATGAGCAGTTCTTC. It codes for CASRGTSRNEQFF.

V is TRBV18 and J is TRBJ2-3; 13 bases line up with TRBD2. The V segment lost 2 bases and the J segment 2 bases; nucleotides outside the gene matches: 4. Germline CDR1 and CDR2: KGHSH and LQKENI. The CDR3 consists of 17 residues. CDR3 nucleotide sequence: TGTGCCAGCTCACCAATACTAGCGGGGGGGAACACAGATACGCAGTATTTT. Protein: CASSPILAGGNTDTQYF.

This chain joins TRBV14 and TRBJ1-2; possibly TRBD1 for D (6 bases). Trimming cost V 2 bases and J 3 bases, with 7 bases left between them. The CDR3 sequence is 13 residues long. From germline, CDR1 is SGHDN and CDR2 FVKESK. The CDR3 region has the DNA TGTGCCAGCAGCCAACGGACAGACTATGGCTACACCTTC. It encodes CASSQRTDYGYTF.